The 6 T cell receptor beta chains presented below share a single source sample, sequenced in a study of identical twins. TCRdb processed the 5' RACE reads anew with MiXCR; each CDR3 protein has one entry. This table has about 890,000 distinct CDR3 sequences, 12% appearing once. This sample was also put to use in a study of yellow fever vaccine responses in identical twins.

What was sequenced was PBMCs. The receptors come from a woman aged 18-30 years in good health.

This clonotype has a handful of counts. DNA of the CDR3: TGTGCCAGCAGCAACAGGAGCCACCAAGAGACCCAGTACTTC. This encodes CASSNRSHQETQYF. The chain couples TRBV28 to TRBJ2-5; D is possibly TRBD1 (5 bases). Germline assignment: CDR1 MDHEN and CDR2 SYDVKM. The germline V and J ends were trimmed by 6 bases and 0 bases, with 11 bases remaining between them. The CDR3 spans 14 residues.

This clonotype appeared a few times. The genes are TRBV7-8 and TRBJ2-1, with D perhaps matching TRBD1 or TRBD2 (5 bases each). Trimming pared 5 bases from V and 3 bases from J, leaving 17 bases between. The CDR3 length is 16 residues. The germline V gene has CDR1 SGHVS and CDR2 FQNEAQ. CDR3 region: CASSREGTPSYNEQFF. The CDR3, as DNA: TGTGCCAGCAGCAGAGAAGGGACCCCCAGCTACAATGAGCAGTTCTTC.

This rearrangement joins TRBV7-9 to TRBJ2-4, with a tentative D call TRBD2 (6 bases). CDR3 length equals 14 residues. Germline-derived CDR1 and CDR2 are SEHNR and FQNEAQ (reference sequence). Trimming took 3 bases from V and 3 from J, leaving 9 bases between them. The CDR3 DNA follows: TGTGCCAGCAGCTTCGGGAGTGACAAAAACATTCAGTACTTC. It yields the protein CASSFGSDKNIQYF.

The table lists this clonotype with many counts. In nucleotides, the CDR3 is TGTGCCAGCATGGCCCTCTCTATAGGAACCGGGGAGCTGTTTTTT. Amino acids: CASMALSIGTGELFF. The rearrangement joins TRBV3-1 to TRBJ2-2; the D is unclear. Germline V gene sequence: CDR1 LGHDT, CDR2 YNNKEL (reference sequence). V was pared by 7 bases and J by 5 bases, with 17 bases between. The CDR3 is made up of 15 amino acids.

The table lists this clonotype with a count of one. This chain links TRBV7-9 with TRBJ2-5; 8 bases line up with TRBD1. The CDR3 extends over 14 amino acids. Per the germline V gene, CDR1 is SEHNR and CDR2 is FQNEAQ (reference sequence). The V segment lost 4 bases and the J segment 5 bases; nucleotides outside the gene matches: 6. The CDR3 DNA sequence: TGTGCCAGCAGCTCGCCGACAGGGGAGGAGACCCAGTACTTC. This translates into CASSSPTGEETQYF.

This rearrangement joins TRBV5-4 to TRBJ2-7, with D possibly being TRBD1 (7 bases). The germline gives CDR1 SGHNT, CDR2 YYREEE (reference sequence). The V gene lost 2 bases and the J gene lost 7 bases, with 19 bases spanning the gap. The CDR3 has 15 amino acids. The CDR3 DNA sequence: TGTGCCAGCAGCTTCGGAGGGGGCGAATTGGGAGAGCAGTACGTC. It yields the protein CASSFGGGELGEQYV.